This TCR beta chain comes out of a study of blood T cell repertoires in COVID-19. Across the study: Donors in the United States, Italy and Spain gave samples during acute or convalescent COVID-19. From T cells, B-cell-depleted T cells, or PBMCs came the material, which was cDNA or gDNA.

CDR3 length: 15 amino acids. CDR1 and CDR2 (germline): LNHDA, SQIVND (reference sequence). V gave up 0 bases and J gave up 2 bases, with 11 bases separating them. Profiled with immunoSEQ multiplex PCR; TCRdb holds only in-frame clones, not every one. The sample has 150,000 to 200,000 clones; approximately 80% are singletons. This receptor was identified in a woman over 75 with active or convalescent COVID-19. Sequences were obtained from peripheral blood. The chain is built from TRBV19 and TRBJ2-7; D might be TRBD2 (6 bases). The CDR3 nucleotides read TGTGCCAGTAGTATAGATTGGCGGGGACCCTACGAGCAGTACTTC. It translates to CASSIDWRGPYEQYF.